Listed below are T cell receptor beta chains from one sample, sequenced in a study of blood T cell repertoires in COVID-19. The assay was immunoSEQ multiplex PCR, and TCRdb's table has in-frame clones only and misses some. The sample lists around 98,000 clones, 75% to 85% seen once, with roughly 25% in the top ten. The sample comprised peripheral blood. Receptors were obtained from an older man with acute or convalescent COVID-19. Both conserved end residues are part of each CDR3. A D gene is named only where the DNA matches it firmly. Size is omitted from some rows. Given values are once, few, many or a class for expanded clones.

abundance: -
d_gene: -
v_gene: TRBV28
j_gene: TRBJ2-5
CDR3aa: CASSLYRLGGNGETQYF
CDR3nt: TGTGCCAGCAGTTTATATCGTCTCGGCGGGAACGGTGAGACCCAGTACTTC

abundance: -
d_gene: -
v_gene: TRBV19
j_gene: TRBJ1-2
CDR3aa: CASSIDHFLTVRNYGYTF
CDR3nt: TGTGCCAGTAGTATAGATCACTTTCTGACAGTCAGAAACTATGGCTACACCTTC

abundance: -
d_gene: -
v_gene: TRBV5-4
j_gene: TRBJ2-1
CDR3aa: CASSSQTVNEQFF
CDR3nt: TGTGCCAGCAGCTCGCAGACTGTAAATGAGCAGTTCTTC

abundance: -
d_gene: TRBD1
v_gene: TRBV28
j_gene: TRBJ2-3
CDR3aa: CASRPDRGSTTDTQYF
CDR3nt: TGTGCCAGCAGACCGGACAGGGGGAGTACAACAGATACGCAGTATTTT

abundance: -
d_gene: -
v_gene: TRBV30
j_gene: TRBJ2-7
CDR3aa: CAWSVTSYEQYF
CDR3nt: TGTGCCTGGAGTGTAACCTCCTATGAGCAGTACTTC

abundance: -
d_gene: -
v_gene: TRBV30
j_gene: TRBJ2-1
CDR3aa: CAWSAHGSWAPFF
CDR3nt: TGTGCCTGGAGTGCCCACGGAAGCTGGGCACCGTTCTTC

abundance: -
d_gene: -
v_gene: TRBV9
j_gene: TRBJ1-1
CDR3aa: CASSAQGGGASTEAFF
CDR3nt: TGTGCCAGCAGCGCCCAAGGGGGAGGGGCGAGTACTGAAGCTTTCTTT

abundance: -
d_gene: -
v_gene: TRBV28
j_gene: TRBJ1-4
CDR3aa: CASSLSGGGWNEKLFF
CDR3nt: TGTGCCAGCAGTCTCTCCGGCGGGGGCTGGAATGAAAAACTGTTTTTT

abundance: -
d_gene: -
v_gene: TRBV10-3
j_gene: TRBJ2-7
CDR3aa: CAISDPSGAYEQYF
CDR3nt: TGTGCCATCAGTGATCCATCAGGGGCCTACGAGCAGTACTTC

abundance: -
d_gene: TRBD2
v_gene: TRBV5-1
j_gene: TRBJ2-5
CDR3aa: CASSWGDYSGSQETQYF
CDR3nt: TGCGCCAGCAGCTGGGGGGATTATAGCGGGTCCCAAGAGACCCAGTACTTC

abundance: -
d_gene: TRBD2
v_gene: TRBV6-4
j_gene: TRBJ2-1
CDR3aa: CASSVLAGEGNEQFF
CDR3nt: TGTGCCAGCAGTGTACTAGCGGGAGAAGGCAATGAGCAGTTCTTC

abundance: -
d_gene: TRBD2
v_gene: TRBV10-3
j_gene: TRBJ2-7
CDR3aa: CAISDSGSQAEQYF
CDR3nt: TGTGCCATCAGTGATAGCGGGAGTCAGGCCGAGCAGTACTTC

abundance: -
d_gene: TRBD1
v_gene: TRBV5-1
j_gene: TRBJ2-3
CDR3aa: CASSPDRGRRGTQYF
CDR3nt: TGCGCCAGCAGCCCGGACAGGGGGCGAAGGGGCACGCAGTATTTT

abundance: -
d_gene: -
v_gene: TRBV27
j_gene: TRBJ1-2
CDR3aa: CASSLRWQGSSYTF
CDR3nt: TGTGCCAGCAGTTTAAGGTGGCAGGGGAGTAGCTACACCTTC

abundance: -
d_gene: -
v_gene: TRBV13
j_gene: TRBJ2-7
CDR3aa: CASSPPFSYEQYF
CDR3nt: TGTGCCAGCAGCCCCCCCTTCTCCTACGAGCAGTACTTC

abundance: -
d_gene: -
v_gene: TRBV3-1/TRBV3-2
j_gene: TRBJ2-7
CDR3aa: CASSRAGIAYEQYF
CDR3nt: TGTGCCAGCAGTCGGGCCGGGATCGCCTACGAGCAGTACTTC

abundance: -
d_gene: -
v_gene: TRBV5-6
j_gene: TRBJ2-3
CDR3aa: CASSRGESTDTQYF
CDR3nt: TGTGCCAGCAGCAGGGGTGAAAGCACAGATACGCAGTATTTT

abundance: -
d_gene: TRBD2
v_gene: TRBV6-5
j_gene: TRBJ2-1
CDR3aa: CASTQVAGRYNEQFF
CDR3nt: TGTGCCAGCACCCAGGTAGCGGGAAGATACAATGAGCAGTTCTTC

abundance: -
d_gene: -
v_gene: TRBV7-2
j_gene: TRBJ2-7
CDR3aa: CASSFQEGGYEQYF
CDR3nt: TGTGCCAGCAGCTTCCAAGAGGGTGGGTACGAGCAGTACTTC

abundance: few
d_gene: TRBD1
v_gene: TRBV2
j_gene: TRBJ2-3
CDR3aa: CASYSQGADTQYF
CDR3nt: TGTGCCAGCTACTCACAGGGGGCAGATACGCAGTATTTT

abundance: once
d_gene: TRBD1
v_gene: TRBV11-2
j_gene: TRBJ1-2
CDR3aa: CASSLGLTGGYGYTF
CDR3nt: TGTGCCAGCAGCTTAGGCCTAACAGGGGGCTATGGCTACACCTTC

abundance: -
d_gene: TRBD2
v_gene: TRBV27
j_gene: TRBJ2-1
CDR3aa: CASSLFQRGGYNEQFF
CDR3nt: TGTGCCAGCAGTTTGTTCCAGCGGGGGGGGTACAATGAGCAGTTCTTC

abundance: -
d_gene: -
v_gene: TRBV5-6
j_gene: TRBJ2-7
CDR3aa: CASSLAPGPWGHEQYF
CDR3nt: TGTGCCAGCAGCTTGGCACCGGGCCCCTGGGGCCACGAGCAGTACTTC

abundance: few
d_gene: TRBD1
v_gene: TRBV28
j_gene: TRBJ2-5
CDR3aa: CASIQGAVRETQYF
CDR3nt: TGTGCCAGCATACAGGGGGCGGTACGAGAGACCCAGTACTTC

abundance: -
d_gene: -
v_gene: TRBV6-5
j_gene: TRBJ2-7
CDR3aa: CAAESYEQYF
CDR3nt: TGTGCCGCAGAATCCTACGAGCAGTACTTC

abundance: -
d_gene: -
v_gene: TRBV5-4
j_gene: TRBJ2-2
CDR3aa: CASRRATSNTGELFF
CDR3nt: TGTGCCAGCAGGCGAGCGACTAGTAACACCGGGGAGCTGTTTTTT

abundance: -
d_gene: TRBD1
v_gene: TRBV6-2/TRBV6-3
j_gene: TRBJ2-7
CDR3aa: CASSYPTGKARYSYEQYF
CDR3nt: TGTGCCAGCAGTTACCCGACAGGGAAGGCTAGATACTCCTACGAGCAGTACTTC

abundance: once
d_gene: TRBD2
v_gene: TRBV9
j_gene: TRBJ2-7
CDR3aa: CASSVGASGRAPYEQYF
CDR3nt: TGTGCCAGCAGCGTAGGGGCTAGCGGGAGGGCCCCCTACGAGCAGTACTTC

abundance: -
d_gene: TRBD2
v_gene: TRBV15
j_gene: TRBJ2-1
CDR3aa: CATSRDLTSGSFGYNEQFF
CDR3nt: TGTGCCACCAGCAGAGATTTGACTAGCGGGAGTTTCGGGTACAATGAGCAGTTCTTC